This T cell receptor (beta chain) was observed in a study of OX40 agonist ivuxolimab in advanced cancers. Sequencing was performed with immunoSEQ multiplex PCR; in TCRdb, only in-frame clones are kept and a portion is missing. This table holds roughly 18,000 clones, roughly 73% found once. This clone was seen only a few times. Trimming cost V 6 bases and J 3 bases, with 15 bases left between them. The CDR3 totals 14 residues. Looked up from germline, CDR1 is SNHLY and CDR2 is FYNNEI. The J gene is TRBJ2-7, the V gene TRBV2, with a possible D match to TRBD2 (6 bases). The sequence was collected from an adult with an advanced solid tumor such as melanoma, head and neck, liver or kidney cancer. The sequences come from CD4+ or CD8+ T cells sorted from blood, collected in a trial of the OX40 agonist ivuxolimab. This chain's CDR3 is CASRAGRENYEQYF. CDR3 nucleotide sequence: TGTGCCAGCAGAGCCGGACGGGAGAACTACGAGCAGTACTTC.